The clone carrying this T cell receptor beta chain was counted between two and nine times. This CDR3 comprises 15 residues. The V gene's germline CDR1 is MNHNS and CDR2 SASEGT. After removal of 6 bases from V and 4 bases from J, the junction contained 8 bases not matched to a gene. TCRdb ran MiXCR on the RT-PCR reads and lists one entry per CDR3 protein. This sample carries about 680,000 distinct CDR3 sequences, 12% to 15% of them seen once, and the ten largest clones take roughly 3.6%. Sequencing was done on a sample of memory CD4+ T cells from blood. The rearrangement joins TRBV6-1 to TRBJ1-2; 10 bases fit TRBD1. The sequence derives from a female donor in good health, serving as a healthy control. The CDR3 reads CASSFGTGESYGYTF. CDR3 DNA: TGTGCCAGCAGCTTTGGGACAGGGGAATCCTATGGCTACACCTTC.